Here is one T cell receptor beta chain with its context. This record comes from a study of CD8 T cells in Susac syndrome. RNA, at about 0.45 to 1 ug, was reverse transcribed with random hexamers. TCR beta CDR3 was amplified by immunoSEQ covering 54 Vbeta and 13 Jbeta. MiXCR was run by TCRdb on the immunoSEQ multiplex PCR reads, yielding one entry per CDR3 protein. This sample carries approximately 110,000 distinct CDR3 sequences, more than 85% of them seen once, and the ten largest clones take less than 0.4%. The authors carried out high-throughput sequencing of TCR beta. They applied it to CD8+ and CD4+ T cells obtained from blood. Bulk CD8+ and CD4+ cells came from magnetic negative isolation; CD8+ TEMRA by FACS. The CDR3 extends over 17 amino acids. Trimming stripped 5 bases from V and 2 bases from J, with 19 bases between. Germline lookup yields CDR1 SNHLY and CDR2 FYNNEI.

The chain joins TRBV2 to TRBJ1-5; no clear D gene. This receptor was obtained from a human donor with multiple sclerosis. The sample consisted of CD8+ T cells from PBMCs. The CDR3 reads CASSPLRREKGNQPQHF. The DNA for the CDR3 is TGTGCCAGCAGTCCCCTCAGGAGGGAGAAGGGCAATCAGCCCCAGCATTTT.